The 9 T cell receptor beta chains below come from one sample, sequenced in a study of control samples from healthy donors and cancer patients (TCRdb year 2020). Libraries were built with the immunoSEQ multiplex PCR assay. TCRdb holds this immuneACCESS table with in-frame rearrangements only. Some clones are missing; in checked studies, unresolved V genes explain under half, and the rest has no known cause. The sample has about 140,000 clones on record, more than 80% of them singletons. The top ten clones comprise about 7.6% of the sample. Source material: blood. All receptors come from a man aged 18 to 29 in good health.

The V call is TRBV6-1, the J call TRBJ2-7; D tentatively reads TRBD1 or TRBD2 (5 bases each). Germline values: CDR1 MNHNS, CDR2 SASEGT. Trimming removed 0 bases from V and 4 bases from J, with 7 bases in between. This CDR3 comprises 13 residues. CDR3 DNA: TGTGCCAGCAGTGAAGCGGGGGAGTACGAGCAGTACTTC. Amino acid sequence: CASSEAGEYEQYF.

The rearrangement joins TRBV20-1 to TRBJ1-5; D is unclear. This CDR3 comprises 14 residues. CDR1 DFQATT and CDR2 SNEGSKA come from the germline V gene (reference sequence). V lost 3 bases and J lost 4, with 13 bases in between. Here the CDR3 reads CSASFSWVNQPQHF. As DNA, the CDR3 is TGCAGTGCTAGTTTCTCGTGGGTTAATCAGCCCCAGCATTTT.

This chain connects TRBV3-1 (or the pseudogene TRBV3-2) to TRBJ2-7, with D tentatively TRBD1 (6 bases). The CDR3 contains 13 residues. V was clipped by 0 bases and J by 10 bases, with 13 bases between them. Germline V gene sequence: CDR1 LGHDT, CDR2 YNNKEL (reference sequence). The CDR3 sequence is CASSQDHGGGQYF. As DNA, the CDR3 is TGTGCCAGCAGCCAAGATCATGGTGGGGGCCAGTACTTC.

V gene TRBV19 combines with J gene TRBJ1-6, with no clear D. There are 13 residues in the CDR3. The germline V gene has CDR1 LNHDA and CDR2 SQIVND (reference sequence). The V end lost 7 bases, the J end lost 10 bases, and 14 bases lay between the germline ends. The CDR3 protein is CASTPRQDSPLHF. CDR3 sequence (DNA): TGTGCCAGTACCCCACGGCAGGACTCACCCCTCCACTTT.

This clone has more than one count but fewer than ten. This chain connects TRBV10-1 to TRBJ2-5, with 10 bases fitting TRBD2. The CDR3 sequence is 16 residues long. The trim removed 7 bases at V and 2 bases at J, leaving 10 bases unmatched. CDR1 WNHNN and CDR2 SYGVQD come from the germline V gene (reference sequence). CDR3 region: CASMIAGGGFQETQYF. The CDR3 DNA sequence: TGCGCCAGCATGATAGCGGGGGGCGGATTTCAAGAGACCCAGTACTTC.

The V gene is TRBV6-1, the J gene TRBJ1-2; TRBD1 matches at 7 bases. J was trimmed by 4 bases and V by 2 bases; bases with no gene match: 19. Germline loops: CDR1 MNHNS, CDR2 SASEGT. The CDR3 covers 19 residues. CDR3 sequence: CASSESAALKTGWAYGYTF. The CDR3 coding sequence is TGTGCCAGCAGTGAATCGGCTGCGTTAAAGACAGGGTGGGCCTATGGCTACACCTTC.

The chain couples TRBV2 to TRBJ1-5, with D perhaps matching TRBD1 (6 bases). V lost 2 bases and J lost 4, with 12 bases in between. The CDR3 spans 15 residues. Germline CDR1 and CDR2: SNHLY and FYNNEI. CDR3 protein: CASSETGLGNQPQHF. The CDR3 nucleotides are TGTGCCAGCAGTGAAACAGGGCTAGGAAATCAGCCCCAGCATTTT. Using reference TRBV2 and TRBJ1-5 for the parts outside the CDR3, the full variable domain is EPEVTQTPSHQVTQMGQEVILRCVPISNHLYFYWYRQILGQKVEFLVSFYNNEISEKSEIFDDQFSVERPDGSNFTLKIRSTKLEDSAMYFCASSETGLGNQPQHFGDGTRLSIL.

The chain uses TRBV19 and TRBJ2-3; D possibly corresponds to TRBD2 (7 bases). The V gene's germline CDR1 is LNHDA and CDR2 SQIVND (reference sequence). The V end was cut by 6 bases, the J end by 0 bases, with 16 bases between. This CDR3 has 16 amino acids. CDR3: CASRDPGGPSTDTQYF. CDR3 sequence (DNA): TGTGCCAGTAGGGACCCCGGGGGGCCTAGCACAGATACGCAGTATTTT. The entire variable domain, with the rest obtained from reference TRBV19 and TRBJ2-3, is as follows: DGGITQSPKYLFRKEGQNVTLSCEQNLNHDAMYWYRQDPGQGLRLIYYSQIVNDFQKGDIAEGYSVSREKKESFPLTVTSAQKNPTAFYLCASRDPGGPSTDTQYFGPGTRLTVL.

This clone came up once. The chain carries TRBV2 and TRBJ1-4; 9 bases are a match to TRBD1. V lost 3 bases, J lost 5 bases, and 10 bases stayed unmatched. In germline, CDR1 is SNHLY, CDR2 FYNNEI. There are 17 residues in the CDR3. This CDR3 is CASSDPGQGPSNEKLFF. CDR3 nucleotides: TGTGCCAGCAGTGACCCGGGACAGGGTCCGTCCAATGAAAAACTGTTTTTT.